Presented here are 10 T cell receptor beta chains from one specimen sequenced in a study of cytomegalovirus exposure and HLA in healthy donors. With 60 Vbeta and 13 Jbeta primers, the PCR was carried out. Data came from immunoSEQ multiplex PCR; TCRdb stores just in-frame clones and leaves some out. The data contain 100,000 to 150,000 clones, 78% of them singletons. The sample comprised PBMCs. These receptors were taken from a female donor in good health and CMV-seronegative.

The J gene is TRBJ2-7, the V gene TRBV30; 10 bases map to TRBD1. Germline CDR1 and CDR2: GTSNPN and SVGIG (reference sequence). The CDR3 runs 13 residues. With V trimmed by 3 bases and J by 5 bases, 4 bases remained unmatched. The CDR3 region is CAWSGQGGNEQYF. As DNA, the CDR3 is TGTGCCTGGAGCGGACAGGGGGGAAACGAGCAGTACTTC.

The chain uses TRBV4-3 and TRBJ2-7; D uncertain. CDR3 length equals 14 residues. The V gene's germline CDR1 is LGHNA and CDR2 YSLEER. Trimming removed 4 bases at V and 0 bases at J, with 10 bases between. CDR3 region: CASSPGRSSYEQYF. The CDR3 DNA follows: TGCGCCAGCAGCCCTGGTCGCAGCTCCTACGAGCAGTACTTC.

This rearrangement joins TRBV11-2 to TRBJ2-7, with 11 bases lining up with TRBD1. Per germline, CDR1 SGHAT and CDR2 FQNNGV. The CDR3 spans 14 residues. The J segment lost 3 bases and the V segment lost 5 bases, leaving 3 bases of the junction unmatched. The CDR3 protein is CASSGGQGVYEQYF. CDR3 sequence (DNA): TGTGCCAGCAGCGGGGGACAGGGGGTCTACGAGCAGTACTTC.

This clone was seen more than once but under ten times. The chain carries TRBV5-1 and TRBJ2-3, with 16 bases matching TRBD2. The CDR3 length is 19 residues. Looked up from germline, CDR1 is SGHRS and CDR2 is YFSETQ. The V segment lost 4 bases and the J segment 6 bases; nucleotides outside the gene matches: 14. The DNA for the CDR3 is TGCGCCAGCAGCACGGGACTAGCGGGAGGGCCTTCTGATACCGATACGCAGTATTTT. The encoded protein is CASSTGLAGGPSDTDTQYF.

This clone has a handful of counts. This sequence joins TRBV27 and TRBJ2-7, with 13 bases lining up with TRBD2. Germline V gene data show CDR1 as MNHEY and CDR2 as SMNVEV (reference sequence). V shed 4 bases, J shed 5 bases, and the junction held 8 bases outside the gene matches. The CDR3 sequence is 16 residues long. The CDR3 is CASSSLLAGGSNEQYF. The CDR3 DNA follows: TGTGCCAGCAGTTCACTACTAGCGGGAGGGAGTAACGAGCAGTACTTC.

DNA of the CDR3: TGCAGCGTTGATGGGACAGGGAGATCGGCAGATACGCAGTATTTT. Amino acid sequence: CSVDGTGRSADTQYF. J is TRBJ2-3 and V is TRBV29-1; 9 positions agree with TRBD1. J lost 4 bases, V lost 3 bases, and 8 bases had no gene match. This CDR3 contains 15 residues. Per germline, CDR1 SQVTM and CDR2 ANQGSEA.

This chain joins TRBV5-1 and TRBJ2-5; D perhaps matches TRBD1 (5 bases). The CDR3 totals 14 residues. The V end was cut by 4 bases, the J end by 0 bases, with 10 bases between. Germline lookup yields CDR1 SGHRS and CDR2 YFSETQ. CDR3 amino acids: CASSLVDNQETQYF. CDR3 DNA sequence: TGCGCCAGCAGCCTAGTGGACAACCAAGAGACCCAGTACTTC.

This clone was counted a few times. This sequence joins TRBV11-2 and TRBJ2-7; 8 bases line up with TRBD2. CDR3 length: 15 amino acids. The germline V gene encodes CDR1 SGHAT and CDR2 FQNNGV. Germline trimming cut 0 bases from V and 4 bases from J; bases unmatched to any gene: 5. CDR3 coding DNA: TGTGCCAGCAGCTTAGATCCCGGGAGGGTGTACGAGCAGTACTTC. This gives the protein CASSLDPGRVYEQYF.

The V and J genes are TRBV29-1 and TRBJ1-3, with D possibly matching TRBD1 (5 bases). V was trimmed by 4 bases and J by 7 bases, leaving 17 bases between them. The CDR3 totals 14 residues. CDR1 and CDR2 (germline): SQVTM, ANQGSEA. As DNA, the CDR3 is TGCAGCGTTGCTTCGGGTAGGGGTCGGAACACCATATATTTT. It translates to CSVASGRGRNTIYF.

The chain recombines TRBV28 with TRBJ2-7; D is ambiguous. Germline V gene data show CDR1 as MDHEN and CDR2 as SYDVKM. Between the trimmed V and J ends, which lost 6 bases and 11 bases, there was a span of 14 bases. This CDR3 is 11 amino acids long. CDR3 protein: CASSLTGVEYF. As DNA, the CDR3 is TGTGCCAGCAGCCTCACCGGTGTAGAGTACTTC.